Detailed here is one T cell receptor (beta chain). No antigen is known for it. This record comes from a study of T cells in Graves' hyperthyroidism and ophthalmopathy. Findings of the study overall: Peripheral blood also featured most of the thyroid clonotypes expanded above 0.001.

Extraction of PBMCs used approximately 10 ml of fresh peripheral blood. This CDR3 is built from 15 residues. Germline CDR1 is SNHLY and CDR2 is FYNNEI. V lost 8 bases and J lost 6; bases outside the gene matches: 16. TCR beta CDR3 sequences were amplified from RNA transcripts. HTBI primers were used for first-round RT-PCR of the TCR CDR3. MiXCR was run by TCRdb on the multiplex PCR reads, yielding one entry per CDR3 protein. The sample shows hundreds of thousands of distinct CDR3 sequences, just under 20% of them seen only once. Sequencing input: blood. The TCR sequence derives from a man aged 35-49 years with Graves' ophthalmopathy. The V call is TRBV2, the J call TRBJ2-7; the match to TRBD2 covers 7 bases. The CDR3 loop reads CASGGEGRSGSEQYF. CDR3 sequence (DNA): TGTGCCAGCGGGGGGGAGGGGAGGTCGGGTAGCGAGCAGTACTTC.